The T cell receptor (beta chain) described here comes from a study of identical twins. Whole-study results and caveats: Findings depended on cross-sectional statistics rather than tracking the same donors. Beta out-of-frame twin sharing showed a weaker excess.

Template switching added a universal primer binding site, and final cDNA carried unique molecular identifiers. TCRdb independently ran MiXCR on the 5' RACE reads; one entry per CDR3 protein. The data contain about 290,000 distinct CDR3 sequences, roughly 8.6% of them singletons. Donors uniformly comprised healthy Caucasians. This clonotype was counted a few times. The antigen is undetermined. Trimming took off 6 bases at V and 2 bases at J, with 17 bases between the two ends. Germline V gene lookup returns CDR1 GTSNPN and CDR2 SVGIG (reference sequence). There are 14 residues in the CDR3. The data were also submitted as part of a second study, on yellow fever vaccine responses in identical twins.

Material: CD8+ T cells sorted from blood. The chain combines TRBV30 with TRBJ2-7, with D perhaps matching TRBD1 (6 bases). The receptor was isolated from a woman aged 18-35 years in good health. The CDR3 DNA reads TGTGCCTGCTCCGGGACACATAAGACCTACGAGCAGTACTTC. Translating it yields CACSGTHKTYEQYF.